The text below deals with one T cell receptor beta chain. Its antigen remains unidentified. A read error may explain this, as a much larger clone is one base away. Naive CD8 libraries came from approximately 20,000 to 1,000,000 sorted cells with 10%, 30% or 50% RNA. The germline V gene has CDR1 SGHAT and CDR2 FQNNGV. The CDR3 extends over 12 amino acids. This sample is part of a study of molecular identifiers for immune sequencing clone quantification. Preparation methods for the bulk TCR libraries were those previously described, with listed TCR primers. One entry per CDR3 protein, called by TCRdb with MiXCR from the PCR reads. The table has nearly 55,000 distinct CDR3 sequences, roughly 38% seen once; the top ten hold 3.8%. Study outcomes and limitations: Highly expanded clone sizes could be underestimated through barcode sharing by identical TCR molecules.

Specimen: naive CD8+ T cells from blood, with Jurkat cell RNA spiked in. Subset described: FACS-sorted CD8+CD4-CCR7+CD45RA+ naive T cells. The rearrangement links TRBV11-2 to TRBJ2-3; D is ambiguous. Near its end, the DNA agrees better with TRBJ1-5, so the J call may be wrong. The source of this sequence is a human donor in good health. Some libraries in this study had Jurkat cell RNA spiked in. CDR3 amino acids: CASSLGLDTQHF. The CDR3 coding sequence is TGTGCCAGCAGCTTAGGCTTAGATACGCAGCATTTT.